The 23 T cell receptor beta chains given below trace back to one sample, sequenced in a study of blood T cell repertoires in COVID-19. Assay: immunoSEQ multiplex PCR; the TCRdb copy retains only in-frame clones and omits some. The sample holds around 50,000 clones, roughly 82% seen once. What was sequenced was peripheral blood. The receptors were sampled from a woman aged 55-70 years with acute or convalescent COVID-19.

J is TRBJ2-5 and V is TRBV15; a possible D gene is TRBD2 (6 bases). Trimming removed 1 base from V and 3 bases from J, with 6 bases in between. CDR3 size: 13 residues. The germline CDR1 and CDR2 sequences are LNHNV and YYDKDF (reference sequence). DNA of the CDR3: TGTGCCACCAGCAGAGGCGGGGAAGAGACCCAGTACTTC. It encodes CATSRGGEETQYF.

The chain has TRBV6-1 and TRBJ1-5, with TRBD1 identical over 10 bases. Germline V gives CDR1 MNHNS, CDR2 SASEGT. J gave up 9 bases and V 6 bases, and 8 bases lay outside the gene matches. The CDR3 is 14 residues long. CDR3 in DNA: TGTGCCAGCAGAAGGACAGGGGGTCATGGGCCCCAGCATTTT. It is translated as CASRRTGGHGPQHF.

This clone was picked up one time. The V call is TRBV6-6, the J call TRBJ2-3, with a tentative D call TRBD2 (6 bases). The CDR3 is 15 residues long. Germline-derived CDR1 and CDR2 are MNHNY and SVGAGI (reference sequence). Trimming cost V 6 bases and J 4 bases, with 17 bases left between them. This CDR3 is CASSRTSSPSDTQYF. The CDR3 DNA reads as TGTGCCAGCAGCCGTACTAGCAGTCCGTCAGATACGCAGTATTTT.

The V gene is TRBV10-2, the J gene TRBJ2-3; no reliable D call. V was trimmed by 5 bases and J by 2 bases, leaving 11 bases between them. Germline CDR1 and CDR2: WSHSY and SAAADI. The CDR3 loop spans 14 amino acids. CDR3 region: CASSPFQYTDTQYF. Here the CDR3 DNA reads TGCGCCAGCAGTCCATTCCAGTACACAGATACGCAGTATTTT.

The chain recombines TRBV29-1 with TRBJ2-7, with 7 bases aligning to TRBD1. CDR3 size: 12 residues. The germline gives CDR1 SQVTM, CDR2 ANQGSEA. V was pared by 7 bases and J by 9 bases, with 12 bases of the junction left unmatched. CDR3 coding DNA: TGCAGCGCCGAAATGACAGGGCACGGGCAGTACTTC. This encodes CSAEMTGHGQYF.

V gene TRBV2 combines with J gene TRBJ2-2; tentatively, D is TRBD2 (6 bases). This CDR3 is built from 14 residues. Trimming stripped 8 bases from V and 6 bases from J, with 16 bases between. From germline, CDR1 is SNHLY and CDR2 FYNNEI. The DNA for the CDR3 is TGTGCCAGCCTACGGGACTCCCCTCCCGGGGAGCTGTTTTTT. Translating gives CASLRDSPPGELFF.

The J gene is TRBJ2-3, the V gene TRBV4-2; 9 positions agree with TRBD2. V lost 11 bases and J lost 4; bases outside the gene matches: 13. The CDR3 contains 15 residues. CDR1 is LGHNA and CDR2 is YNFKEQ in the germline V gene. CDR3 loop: CALRGTSGGSDTQYF. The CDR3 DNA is TGTGCCCTAAGGGGGACAAGCGGGGGGTCAGATACGCAGTATTTT.

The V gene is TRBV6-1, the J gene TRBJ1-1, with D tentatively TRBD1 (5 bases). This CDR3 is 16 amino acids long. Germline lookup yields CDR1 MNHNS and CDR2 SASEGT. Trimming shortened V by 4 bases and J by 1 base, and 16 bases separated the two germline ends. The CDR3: CASSVWGGMGNTEAFF. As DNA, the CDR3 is TGTGCCAGCAGTGTTTGGGGGGGTATGGGGAACACTGAAGCTTTCTTT.

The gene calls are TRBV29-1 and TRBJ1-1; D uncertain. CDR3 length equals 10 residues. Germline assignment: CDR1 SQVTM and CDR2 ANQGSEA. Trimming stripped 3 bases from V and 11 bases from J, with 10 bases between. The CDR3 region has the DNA TGCAGCGTTGAGGGAGGGCGGGCTTTCTTT. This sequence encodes CSVEGGRAFF.

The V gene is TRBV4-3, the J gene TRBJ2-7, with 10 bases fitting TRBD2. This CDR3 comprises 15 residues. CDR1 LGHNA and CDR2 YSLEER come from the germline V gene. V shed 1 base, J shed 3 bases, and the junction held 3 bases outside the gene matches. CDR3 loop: CASSQVSGGGYEQYF. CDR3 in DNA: TGCGCCAGCAGCCAAGTGAGCGGGGGGGGCTACGAGCAGTACTTC.

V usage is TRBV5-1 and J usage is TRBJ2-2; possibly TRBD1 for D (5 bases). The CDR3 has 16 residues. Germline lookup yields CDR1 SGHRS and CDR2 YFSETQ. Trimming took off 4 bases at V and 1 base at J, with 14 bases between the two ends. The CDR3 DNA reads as TGCGCCAGCAGCGAAATGGCAGGGATGAACACCGGGGAGCTGTTTTTT. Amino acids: CASSEMAGMNTGELFF.

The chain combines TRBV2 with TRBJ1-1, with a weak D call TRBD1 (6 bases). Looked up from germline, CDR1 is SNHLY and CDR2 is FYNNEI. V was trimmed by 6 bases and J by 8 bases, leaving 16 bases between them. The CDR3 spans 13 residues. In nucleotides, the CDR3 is TGTGCCAGCAGAGCTTTCGGGACAACCGAAGCTTTCTTT. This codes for CASRAFGTTEAFF.

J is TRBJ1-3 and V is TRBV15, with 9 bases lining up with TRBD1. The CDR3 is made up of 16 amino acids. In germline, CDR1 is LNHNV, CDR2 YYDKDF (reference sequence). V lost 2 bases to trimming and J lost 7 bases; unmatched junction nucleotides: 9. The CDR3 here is CATSRSGTGTKNTIYF. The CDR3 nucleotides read TGTGCCACCAGCAGATCCGGGACAGGGACTAAGAACACCATATATTTT.

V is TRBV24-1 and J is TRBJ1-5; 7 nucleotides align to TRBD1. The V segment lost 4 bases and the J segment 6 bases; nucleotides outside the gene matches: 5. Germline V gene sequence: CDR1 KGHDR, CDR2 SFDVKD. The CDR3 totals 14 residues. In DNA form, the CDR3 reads TGTGCCACCAGTGACCAGGGACAGCCTCAGCCCCAGCATTTT. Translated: CATSDQGQPQPQHF.

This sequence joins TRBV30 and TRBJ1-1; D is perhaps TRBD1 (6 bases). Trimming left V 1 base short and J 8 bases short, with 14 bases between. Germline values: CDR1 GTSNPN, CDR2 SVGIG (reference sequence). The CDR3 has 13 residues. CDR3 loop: CAWSAQGGGEAFF. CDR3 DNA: TGTGCCTGGAGTGCGCAGGGAGGGGGGGAAGCTTTCTTT.

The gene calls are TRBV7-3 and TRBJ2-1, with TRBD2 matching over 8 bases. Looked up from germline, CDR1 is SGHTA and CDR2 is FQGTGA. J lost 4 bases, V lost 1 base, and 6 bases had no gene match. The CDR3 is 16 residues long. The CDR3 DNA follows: TGTGCCAGCAGCTTAAGCGGGCGGGGGGATTACAATGAGCAGTTCTTC. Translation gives CASSLSGRGDYNEQFF.

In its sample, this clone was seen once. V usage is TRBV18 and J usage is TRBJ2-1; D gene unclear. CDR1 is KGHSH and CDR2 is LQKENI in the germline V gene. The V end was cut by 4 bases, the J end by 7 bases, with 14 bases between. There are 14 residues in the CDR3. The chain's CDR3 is CASSRPMGRNEQFF. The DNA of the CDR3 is TGTGCCAGCTCACGACCAATGGGCCGAAATGAGCAGTTCTTC.

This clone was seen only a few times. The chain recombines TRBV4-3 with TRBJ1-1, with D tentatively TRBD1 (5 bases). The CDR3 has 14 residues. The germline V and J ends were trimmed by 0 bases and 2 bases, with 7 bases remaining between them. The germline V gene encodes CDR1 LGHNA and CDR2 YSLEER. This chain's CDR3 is CASSQDRGNTEAFF. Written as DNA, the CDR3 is TGCGCCAGCAGCCAAGATAGGGGTAACACTGAAGCTTTCTTT.

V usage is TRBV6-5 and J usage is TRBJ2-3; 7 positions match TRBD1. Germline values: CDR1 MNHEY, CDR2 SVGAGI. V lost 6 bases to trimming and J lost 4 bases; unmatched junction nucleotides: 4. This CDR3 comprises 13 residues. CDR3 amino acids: CASRGGRSDTQYF. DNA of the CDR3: TGTGCCAGCAGAGGGGGCAGGTCAGATACGCAGTATTTT.

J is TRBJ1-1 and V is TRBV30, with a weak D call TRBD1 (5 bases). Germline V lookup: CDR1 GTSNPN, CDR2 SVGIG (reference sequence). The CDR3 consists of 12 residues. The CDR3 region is CALSGGMTEAFF. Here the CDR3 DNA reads TGTGCTTTAAGCGGGGGGATGACTGAAGCTTTCTTT.

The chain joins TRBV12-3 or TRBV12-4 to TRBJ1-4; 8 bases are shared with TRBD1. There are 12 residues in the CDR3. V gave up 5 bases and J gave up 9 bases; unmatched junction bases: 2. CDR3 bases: TGTGCCAGCAGTGGACAGGGACAAAAACTGTTTTTT. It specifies CASSGQGQKLFF.

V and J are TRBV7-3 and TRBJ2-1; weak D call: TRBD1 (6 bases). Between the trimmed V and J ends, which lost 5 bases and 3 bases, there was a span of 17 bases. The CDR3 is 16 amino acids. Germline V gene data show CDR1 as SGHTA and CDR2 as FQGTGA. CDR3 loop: CASSRGDRLIYNEQFF. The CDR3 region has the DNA TGTGCCAGCAGCCGCGGAGACAGGCTAATCTACAATGAGCAGTTCTTC.

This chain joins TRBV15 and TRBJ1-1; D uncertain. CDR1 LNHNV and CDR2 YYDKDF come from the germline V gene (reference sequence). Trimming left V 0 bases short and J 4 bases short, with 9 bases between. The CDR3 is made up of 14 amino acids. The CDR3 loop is CATSRDNSGTEAFF. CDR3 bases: TGTGCCACCAGCAGAGACAATTCCGGCACTGAAGCTTTCTTT.